The clone carrying this T cell receptor (beta chain) was seen only a few times. Amplification yielded TCR beta CDR3 regions, with RNA transcripts as the source. The HTBI primer set was used in a first-round RT-PCR of the TCR CDR3. TCRdb redid the calling of the multiplex PCR reads with MiXCR, one entry per CDR3 protein. The table has fewer than 450,000 distinct CDR3 sequences, around an eighth seen once; the top ten hold under 30%. The data are from a study of T cells in Graves' hyperthyroidism and ophthalmopathy. Germline lookup yields CDR1 SEHNR and CDR2 FQNEAQ (reference sequence). The length of the CDR3 is 17 residues. Trimming stripped 5 bases from V and 2 bases from J, with 18 bases between.

The genes are TRBV7-9 and TRBJ2-2; a possible D gene is TRBD2 (6 bases). The clonotype was recovered from a man in his fifties or sixties with Graves' ophthalmopathy. Sequences were obtained from blood. CDR3 amino acids: CASSPVGPGDNTGELFF. In DNA, the CDR3 is TGTGCCAGCAGCCCCGTCGGACCGGGAGACAACACCGGGGAGCTGTTTTTT.